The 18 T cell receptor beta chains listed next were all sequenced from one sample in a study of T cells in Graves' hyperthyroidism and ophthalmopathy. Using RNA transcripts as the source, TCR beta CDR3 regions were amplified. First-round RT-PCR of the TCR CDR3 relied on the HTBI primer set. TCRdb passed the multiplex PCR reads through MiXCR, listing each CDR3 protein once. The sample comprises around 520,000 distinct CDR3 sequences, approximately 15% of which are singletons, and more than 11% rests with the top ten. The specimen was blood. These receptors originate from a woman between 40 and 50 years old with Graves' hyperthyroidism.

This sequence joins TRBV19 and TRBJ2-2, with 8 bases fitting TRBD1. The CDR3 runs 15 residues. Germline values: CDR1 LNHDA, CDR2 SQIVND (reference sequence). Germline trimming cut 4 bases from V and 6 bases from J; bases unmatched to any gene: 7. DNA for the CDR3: TGTGCCAGTAGTAACAGGGGGATACTTGCCGGGGAGCTGTTTTTT. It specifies CASSNRGILAGELFF.

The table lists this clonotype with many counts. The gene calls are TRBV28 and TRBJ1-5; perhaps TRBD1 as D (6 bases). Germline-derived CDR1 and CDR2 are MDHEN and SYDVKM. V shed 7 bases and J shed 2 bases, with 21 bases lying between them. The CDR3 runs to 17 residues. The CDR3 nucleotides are TGTGCCAGCACTGGTTACAGGGAAAGAGGCGGCAATCAGCCCCAGCATTTT. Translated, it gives CASTGYRERGGNQPQHF.

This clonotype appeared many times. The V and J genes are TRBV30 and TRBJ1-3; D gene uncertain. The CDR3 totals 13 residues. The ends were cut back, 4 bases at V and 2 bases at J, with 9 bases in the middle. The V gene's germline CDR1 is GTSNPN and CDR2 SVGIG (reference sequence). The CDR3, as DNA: TGTGCCTGGACGGCAGCCCCTGGAAACACCATATATTTT. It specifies CAWTAAPGNTIYF.

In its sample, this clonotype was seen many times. CDR3: CASSHTSGGQSYNEQFF. CDR3 sequence (DNA): TGTGCCAGCAGCCATACATCGGGAGGGCAGTCCTACAATGAGCAGTTCTTC. The V call is TRBV3-1, the J call TRBJ2-1; 8 bases are shared with TRBD2. The CDR3 contains 17 residues. Germline V lookup: CDR1 LGHDT, CDR2 YNNKEL (reference sequence). Unmatched junction bases numbered 8, after V lost 3 bases and J lost 1 base.

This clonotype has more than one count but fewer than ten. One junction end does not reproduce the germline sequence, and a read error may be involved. The CDR3 region is CTSSPGVDLHF. For the CDR3, the DNA is TGTACCAGCTCACCAGGTGTTGACCTCCACTTT. The rearrangement joins TRBV18 to TRBJ1-6, with no clear D. The CDR3 is made up of 11 amino acids. Germline lookup yields CDR1 KGHSH and CDR2 LQKENI.

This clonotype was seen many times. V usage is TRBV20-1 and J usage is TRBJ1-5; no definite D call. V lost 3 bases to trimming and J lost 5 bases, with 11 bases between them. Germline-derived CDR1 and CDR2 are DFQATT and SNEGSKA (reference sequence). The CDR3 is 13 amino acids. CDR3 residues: CSASSERDQPQHF. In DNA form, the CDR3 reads TGCAGTGCTAGCAGCGAGCGGGATCAGCCCCAGCATTTT.

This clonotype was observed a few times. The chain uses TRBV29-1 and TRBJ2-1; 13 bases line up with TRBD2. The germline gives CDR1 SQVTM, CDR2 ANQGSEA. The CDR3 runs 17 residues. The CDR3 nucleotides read TGCAGACAACTGCTGACAGAGACTAGCGGGAGGCGATTGGAGCAGTTCTTC. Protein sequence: CRQLLTETSGRRLEQFF.

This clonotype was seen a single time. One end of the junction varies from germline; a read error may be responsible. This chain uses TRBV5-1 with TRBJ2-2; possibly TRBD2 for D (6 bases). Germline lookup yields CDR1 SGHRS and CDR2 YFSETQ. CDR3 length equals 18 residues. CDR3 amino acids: CASSGVGDLHENTGELFF. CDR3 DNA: TGCGCCAGCAGCGGGGTCGGGGACTTGCACGAGAACACCGGGGAACTGTTTTTT.

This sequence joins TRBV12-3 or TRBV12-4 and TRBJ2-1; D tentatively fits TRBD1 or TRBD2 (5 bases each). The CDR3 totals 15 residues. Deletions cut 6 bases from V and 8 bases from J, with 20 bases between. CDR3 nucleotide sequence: TGTGCCAGCAGCCCCGGGACCCCCATCACCGATGAGCAGTTCTTC. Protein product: CASSPGTPITDEQFF.

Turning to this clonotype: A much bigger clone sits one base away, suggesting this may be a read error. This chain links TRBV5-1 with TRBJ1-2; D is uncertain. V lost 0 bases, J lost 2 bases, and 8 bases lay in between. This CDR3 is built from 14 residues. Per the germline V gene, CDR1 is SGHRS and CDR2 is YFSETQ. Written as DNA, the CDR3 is TGCGCCAGCAGCTTGGGCAATCTCAACTATGGCTACACCTTC. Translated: CASSLGNLNYGYTF.

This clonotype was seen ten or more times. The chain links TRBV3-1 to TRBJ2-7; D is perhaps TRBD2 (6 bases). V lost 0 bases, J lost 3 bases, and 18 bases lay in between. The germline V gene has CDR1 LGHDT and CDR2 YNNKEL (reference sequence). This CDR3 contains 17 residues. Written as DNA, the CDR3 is TGTGCCAGCAGCCAAGATCGCGCGGCTAGCGAAGTCTACGAGCAGTACTTC. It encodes CASSQDRAASEVYEQYF.

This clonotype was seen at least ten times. In DNA, the CDR3 is TGTGCCAGCAGCCAAGAAGGTGGGATGGTCTATGAGCAGTTCTTC. This sequence encodes CASSQEGGMVYEQFF. The rearrangement joins TRBV3-1 to TRBJ2-1; D not certain. Germline CDR1 is LGHDT and CDR2 is YNNKEL (reference sequence). V was trimmed by 0 bases and J by 8 bases, leaving 14 bases between them. This CDR3 spans 15 amino acids.

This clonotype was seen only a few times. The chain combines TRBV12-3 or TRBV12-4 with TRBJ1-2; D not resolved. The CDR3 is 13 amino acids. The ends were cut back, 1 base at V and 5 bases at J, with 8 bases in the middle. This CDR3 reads CASSLGAEYGYTF. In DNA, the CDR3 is TGTGCCAGCAGTTTAGGGGCCGAGTATGGCTACACCTTC.

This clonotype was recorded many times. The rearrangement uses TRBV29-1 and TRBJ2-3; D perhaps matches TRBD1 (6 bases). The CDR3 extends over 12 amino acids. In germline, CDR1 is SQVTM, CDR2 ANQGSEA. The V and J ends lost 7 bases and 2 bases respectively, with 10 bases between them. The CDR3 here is CSGTANTDTQYF. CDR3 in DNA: TGCAGCGGGACAGCGAACACAGATACGCAGTATTTT.

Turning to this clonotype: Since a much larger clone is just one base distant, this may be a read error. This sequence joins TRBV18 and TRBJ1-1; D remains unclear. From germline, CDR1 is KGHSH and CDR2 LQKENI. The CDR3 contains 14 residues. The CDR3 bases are TGTGCCAACTCATTTTCTGAGGGCTCCCATGAAGCTTTCTTT. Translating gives CANSFSEGSHEAFF.

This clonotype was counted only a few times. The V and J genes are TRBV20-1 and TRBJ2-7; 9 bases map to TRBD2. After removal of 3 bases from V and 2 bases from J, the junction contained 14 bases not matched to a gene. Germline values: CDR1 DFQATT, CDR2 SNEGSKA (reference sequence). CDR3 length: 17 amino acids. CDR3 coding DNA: TGCAGTGCTAGTCTAGACGTAAAGCGGGAGGCCCCCTACGAGCAGTACTTC. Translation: CSASLDVKREAPYEQYF.

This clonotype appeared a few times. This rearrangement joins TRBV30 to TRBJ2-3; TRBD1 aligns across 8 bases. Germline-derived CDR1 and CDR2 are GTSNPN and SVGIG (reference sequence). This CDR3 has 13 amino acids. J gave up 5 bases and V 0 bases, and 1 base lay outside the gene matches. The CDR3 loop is CAWSVQGVDTQYF. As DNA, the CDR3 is TGTGCCTGGAGTGTACAGGGGGTAGATACGCAGTATTTT.

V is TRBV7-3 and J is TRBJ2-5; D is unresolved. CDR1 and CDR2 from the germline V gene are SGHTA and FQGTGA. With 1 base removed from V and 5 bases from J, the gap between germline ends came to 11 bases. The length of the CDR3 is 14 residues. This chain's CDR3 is CASSLSPGAETQYF. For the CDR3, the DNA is TGTGCCAGCAGCTTAAGCCCGGGCGCCGAGACCCAGTACTTC.